This is a list of T cell receptor beta chains from one sample in a study of post-analysis software for immune sequencing data. TCRdb reprocessed the PCR reads with MiXCR, giving one entry per CDR3 protein. The sample contains hundreds of thousands of distinct CDR3 sequences, 55% to 60% of which appear only once. Material for sequencing was blood. These receptors were taken from a girl aged 2-10 years with multiple sclerosis. The CDR3 runs from the conserved cysteine through the conserved F or W. A D gene is named only where the DNA matches it firmly. Expanded clones get a size class; other rows say once, few or many, or leave the size out.

few	TRBV5-5	TRBJ1-2	TRBD1	CASSSRQGVFNYGYTF	TGTGCCAGCAGCTCTAGACAGGGAGTTTTTAACTATGGCTACACCTTC
few	TRBV7-2	TRBJ2-1	TRBD2	CASSLAIAGARPREQFF	TGTGCCAGCAGCTTAGCGATAGCGGGGGCCCGTCCTCGAGAGCAGTTCTTC
few	TRBV7-8	TRBJ2-5	TRBD2	CASSSGLAGGGTQYF	TGTGCCAGCAGCTCCGGACTAGCGGGAGGGGGGACCCAGTACTTC
.	TRBV3-1	TRBJ1-1	.	CASSQVTATEAFF	TGTGCCAGCAGCCAAGTCACGGCCACTGAAGCTTTCTTT
.	TRBV10-3	TRBJ2-1	TRBD2	CAIRREGNEQFF	TGTGCCATCAGGCGGGAGGGCAATGAGCAGTTCTTC
.	TRBV20-1	TRBJ2-3	.	CSAFSGRERTDTQYF	TGCAGTGCCTTCTCGGGCAGGGAACGGACAGATACGCAGTATTTT
.	TRBV2	TRBJ2-3	TRBD1	CASIQHRGAGTDTQYF	TGTGCCAGCATCCAACACAGGGGGGCGGGCACAGATACGCAGTATTTT
.	TRBV21-1	TRBJ2-7	.	CASLSDLPTGQYSSYEQYF	TGTGCCAGCTTATCTGACTTACCCACGGGACAGTATAGCTCCTACGAGCAGTACTTC
.	TRBV29-1	TRBJ2-1	TRBD2	CSAPLAGAYNEQFF	TGCAGCGCACCTCTAGCGGGAGCCTACAATGAGCAGTTCTTC
.	TRBV18	TRBJ2-1	TRBD2	CASSPLLGLAQGNEQFF	TGTGCCAGCTCACCGCTCTTGGGACTAGCGCAGGGCAATGAGCAGTTCTTC
.	TRBV7-2	TRBJ2-1	.	CASSRGGAPNNEQFF	TGTGCCAGCAGCCGAGGGGGGGCGCCCAACAATGAGCAGTTCTTC
few	TRBV29-1	TRBJ2-1	TRBD1	CSVGGSGTGDNEQFF	TGCAGCGTTGGGGGATCCGGGACAGGAGACAATGAGCAGTTCTTC
once	TRBV12-3/TRBV12-4	TRBJ2-1	.	CASSTRRGGYNEQFF	TGTGCCAGCAGTACAAGGAGGGGTGGCTACAATGAGCAGTTCTTC
few	TRBV20-1	TRBJ2-1	TRBD2	CSARSIAGGTEQFF	TGCAGTGCTAGGTCGATAGCGGGAGGTACTGAGCAGTTCTTC
.	TRBV7-6	TRBJ2-3	TRBD2	CASSQESGGGTDTQYF	TGTGCCAGCAGCCAAGAGAGCGGGGGGGGCACAGATACGCAGTATTTT
.	TRBV15	TRBJ2-1	TRBD2	CATSRERTSGRLEQFF	TGTGCCACCAGCAGAGAAAGGACTAGCGGGAGGCTTGAGCAGTTCTTC
.	TRBV13	TRBJ1-4	TRBD1	CASSGLRDRPNEKLFF	TGTGCCAGCAGCGGGCTCCGGGACAGACCTAATGAAAAACTGTTTTTT
few	TRBV4-2	TRBJ1-6	.	CASSQDKGSPLHF	TGTGCCAGCAGCCAAGATAAGGGATCACCCCTCCACTTT
.	TRBV7-3	TRBJ2-3	.	CASSLGDFTDTQYF	TGTGCCAGCAGCTTAGGGGATTTCACAGATACGCAGTATTTT
few	TRBV28	TRBJ2-6	.	CASSYQGPGANVLTF	TGTGCCAGCAGTTACCAGGGTCCTGGGGCCAACGTCCTGACTTTC
.	TRBV12-3/TRBV12-4	TRBJ1-1	TRBD1	CASSYQGANTEAFF	TGTGCCAGCAGTTATCAGGGGGCGAACACTGAAGCTTTCTTT
.	TRBV6-5	TRBJ2-4	.	CASTPYGRSDIQYF	TGTGCCAGCACCCCCTATGGCCGGAGTGATATTCAGTACTTC
.	TRBV28	TRBJ1-2	TRBD1	CASSPRQGGNGYTF	TGTGCCAGCAGTCCTCGACAGGGGGGTAATGGCTACACCTTC
.	TRBV10-1	TRBJ2-2	TRBD1	CASSETGTGTGELFF	TGCGCCAGCAGTGAGACCGGGACAGGCACCGGGGAGCTGTTTTTT
.	TRBV29-1	TRBJ2-1	TRBD2	CSASWPGLAAEQFF	TGCAGCGCTTCATGGCCGGGACTAGCCGCGGAGCAGTTCTTC